These T cell receptor beta chains were read from a single sample in a study of cytomegalovirus exposure and HLA in healthy donors. Sequenced by immunoSEQ multiplex PCR; TCRdb stores in-frame clones only, minus some. The table lists over 150,000 clones. The sequencing input was PBMCs. These receptors were collected from a boy aged 10-17 years in good health and CMV-seronegative. Both conserved end residues are part of each CDR3. The D gene is left open where the match is weak.

>TRBJ1-1|NA|TRBV19
TGTGCCAGCAAGTTGCGGTTGTCCGACACTGAAGCTTTCTTT
CASKLRLSDTEAFF
>TRBJ1-4|NA|TRBV7-2
TGTGCCAGCAGCGAATCGGTCGGTACTAATGAAAAACTGTTTTTT
CASSESVGTNEKLFF
>TRBJ2-3|NA|TRBV4-1
TGCGCCAGCAGCCTCCTCTCGGGACTTGGAATCACAGATACGCAGTATTTT
CASSLLSGLGITDTQYF
>TRBJ2-7|TRBD2|TRBV5-1
TGCGCCACCCGGGGACTAGAAGGCGGCGAGCAGTACTTC
CATRGLEGGEQYF
>TRBJ2-3|TRBD1|TRBV5-1
TGCGCCAGCAGCTCGACAGGGTACGGCACAGATACGCAGTATTTT
CASSSTGYGTDTQYF
>TRBJ2-7|NA|TRBV7-2
TGTGCCAGCAGCTTAGCACAGGGTGGCGGCGAGCAGTACTTC
CASSLAQGGGEQYF
>TRBJ2-6|NA|TRBV5-6
TGTGCCAGCAGCTTGCCAGGGGCGATCACTGGGGCCAACGTCCTGACTTTC
CASSLPGAITGANVLTF
>TRBJ2-7|NA|TRBV2
TGTGCCAGCATCTGGGCGAGCTACGAGCAGTACTTC
CASIWASYEQYF
>TRBJ2-1|NA|TRBV5-1
TGCGCCAGCAGCAACGGAGGGGGCGCCTCCAATGAGCAGTTCTTC
CASSNGGGASNEQFF
>TRBJ2-5|NA|TRBV9
TGTGCCAGCAGCTCCGGACAGCTACAAGAGACCCAGTACTTC
CASSSGQLQETQYF
>TRBJ1-4|NA|TRBV5-1
TGCGCCAGCAGCCCTAGGGGGAGTGAAAAACTGTTTTTT
CASSPRGSEKLFF
>TRBJ2-7|NA|TRBV10-1
TGCGCCAGCAGTTCAGGGGGGTACGAGCAGTACTTC
CASSSGGYEQYF
>TRBJ1-5|TRBD1|TRBV19
TGTGCCAGTAGTACGGACAGGGCGAGCAATCAGCCCCAGCATTTT
CASSTDRASNQPQHF
>TRBJ2-5|TRBD2|TRBV2
TGTGCCAGCAGACGGACTAGTTCAGAGACCCAGTACTTC
CASRRTSSETQYF
>TRBJ1-4|TRBD1|TRBV18
TGTGCCAGCTCATCCCCTGGACAGGGGGGCGAAAAACTGTTTTTT
CASSSPGQGGEKLFF
>TRBJ1-2|NA|TRBV4-1
TGCGCCAGCAGCCAACCCGGAGGGAGGATTAACTATGGCTACACCTTC
CASSQPGGRINYGYTF
>TRBJ2-5|TRBD2|TRBV12-5
TGTGCTAGTGGTTTGTCCGAGCGGGGTCAAGAGACCCAGTACTTC
CASGLSERGQETQYF
>TRBJ1-1|NA|TRBV7-3
TGTGCCAGCAGCCCACAGGGAAAGAACACTGAAGCTTTCTTT
CASSPQGKNTEAFF
>TRBJ2-5|NA|TRBV11-2
TGTGCCAGCAGCTTAGGAGGGCAAGAGACCCAGTACTTC
CASSLGGQETQYF
>TRBJ1-5|TRBD1|TRBV15
TGTGCCACCAGCCTGTCGGACAGGCCCAATCAGCCCCAGCATTTT
CATSLSDRPNQPQHF